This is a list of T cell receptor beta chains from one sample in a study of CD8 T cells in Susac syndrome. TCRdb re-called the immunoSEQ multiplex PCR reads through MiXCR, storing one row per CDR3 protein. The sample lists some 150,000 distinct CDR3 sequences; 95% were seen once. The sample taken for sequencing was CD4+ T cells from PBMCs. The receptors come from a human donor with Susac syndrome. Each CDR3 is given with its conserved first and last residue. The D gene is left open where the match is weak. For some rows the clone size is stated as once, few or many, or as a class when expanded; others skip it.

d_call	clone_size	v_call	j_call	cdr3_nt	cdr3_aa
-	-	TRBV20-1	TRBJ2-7	TGCAGTGCTTACCGGGACACCTCCTACGAGCAGTACTTC	CSAYRDTSYEQYF
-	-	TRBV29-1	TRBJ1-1	TGCAGCGTTGAGGGCAGGGGAGGGACTGAAGCTTTCTTT	CSVEGRGGTEAFF
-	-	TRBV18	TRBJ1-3	TGTGCCAGCTCACCCAAAGGTCAGTTTTTCGACCCGTTCCAAGACACCATATATTTT	CASSPKGQFFDPFQDTIYF
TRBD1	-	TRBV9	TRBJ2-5	TGTGCCAGCAGCGCTAACAGGGGGCTGGCCCAGTACTTC	CASSANRGLAQYF
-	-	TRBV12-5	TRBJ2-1	TGTGCTAGTGGTTTGTTCGGAGACGAGCAGTTCTTC	CASGLFGDEQFF
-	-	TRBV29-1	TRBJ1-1	TGCAGCTCGGCGAAGCAGGGAGGGACTGAAGCTTTCTTT	CSSAKQGGTEAFF
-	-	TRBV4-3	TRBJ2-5	TGCGCCAGCAGCCAAGACCCAGCTGGGGAGACCCAGTACTTC	CASSQDPAGETQYF
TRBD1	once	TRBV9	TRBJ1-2	TGTGCCAGCTCCGGGACAGGGTCCTATGGCTACACCTTC	CASSGTGSYGYTF
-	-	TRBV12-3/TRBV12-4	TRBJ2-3	TGTGCCATCGCCTTCACAGATACGCAGTATTTT	CAIAFTDTQYF
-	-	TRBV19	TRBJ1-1	TGTGCCAGTAGTATCCCGGAGGAGAGGACTGAAGCTTTCTTT	CASSIPEERTEAFF
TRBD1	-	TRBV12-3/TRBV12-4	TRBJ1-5	TGTGCCAGCAGCCTGGTGGGACAGGGGAGAGGGCAGCCCCAGCATTTT	CASSLVGQGRGQPQHF
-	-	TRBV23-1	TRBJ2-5	TGCGCCAGCAGTCAAGTCGTGAGGGACTGTCCAGAGACCCAGTACTTC	CASSQVVRDCPETQYF
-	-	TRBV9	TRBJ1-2	TGTGCCAGCAGCGTAGACCCCACCCCCCTGGGATGCTACACCTTC	CASSVDPTPLGCYTF
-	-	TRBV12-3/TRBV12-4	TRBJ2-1	TGTGCCAGCAGTCCCACGGGGTACAATGAGCAGTTCTTC	CASSPTGYNEQFF
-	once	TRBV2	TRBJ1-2	TGTGCCAGCAGTGTACGTTATGGCTACACCTTC	CASSVRYGYTF